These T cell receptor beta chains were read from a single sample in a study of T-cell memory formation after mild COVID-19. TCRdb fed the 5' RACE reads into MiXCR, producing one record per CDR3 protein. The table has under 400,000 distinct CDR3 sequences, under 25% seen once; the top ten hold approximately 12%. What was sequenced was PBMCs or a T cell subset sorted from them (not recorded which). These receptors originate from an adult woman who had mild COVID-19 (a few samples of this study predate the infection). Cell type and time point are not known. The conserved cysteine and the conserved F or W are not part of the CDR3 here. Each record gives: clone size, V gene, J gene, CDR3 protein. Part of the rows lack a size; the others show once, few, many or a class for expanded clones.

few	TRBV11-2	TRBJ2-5	ASSRDVNQETQY
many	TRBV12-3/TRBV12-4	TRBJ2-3	ASSKGASGGGDTQY
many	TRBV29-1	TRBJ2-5	SVEDSGRVETQY
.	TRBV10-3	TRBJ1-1	AISENKGTGNTEAF
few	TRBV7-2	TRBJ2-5	ASSLGAWGGKETQY
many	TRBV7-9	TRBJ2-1	ASSLGPGSYNEQF
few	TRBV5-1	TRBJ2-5	ASSLALAGGPGVGTQY
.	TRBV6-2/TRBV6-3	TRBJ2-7	ASIQPQTSSYEQY
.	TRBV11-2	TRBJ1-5	ASSLDWGTDQPQH
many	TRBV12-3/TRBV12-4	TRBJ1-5	ASSLTGGNQPQH
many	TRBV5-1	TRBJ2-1	ASSLGQTSYNEQF
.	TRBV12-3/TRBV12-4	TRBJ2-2	ASTKDRVNTGELF
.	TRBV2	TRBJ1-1	ASRGQGADTEAF
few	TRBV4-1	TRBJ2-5	ASSQDRSGPETQY
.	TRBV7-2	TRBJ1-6	ASSKDGASPLH
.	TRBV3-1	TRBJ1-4	ASSQGAGFNEKLF
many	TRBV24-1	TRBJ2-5	ATSDTDKGGKETQY
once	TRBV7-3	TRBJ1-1	ASSTQESTEAF
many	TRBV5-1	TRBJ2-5	ASSLGGDSQY
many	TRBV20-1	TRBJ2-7	SLLSSYEQY
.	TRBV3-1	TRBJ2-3	ASSLLPDTQY
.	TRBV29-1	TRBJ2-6	SVEGRAGANVLT
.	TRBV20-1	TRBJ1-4	SAREGGEKLF
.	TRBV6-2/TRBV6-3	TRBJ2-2	ASSSTGDTGELF
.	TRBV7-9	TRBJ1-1	ASSLVGGTYTEAF
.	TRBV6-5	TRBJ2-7	ASSYPDREFSYEQY
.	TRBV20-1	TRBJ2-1	SANYNEQF
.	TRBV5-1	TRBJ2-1	ASSLDIGVYNEQF
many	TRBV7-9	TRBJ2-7	ASTPRTSGSLYEQY
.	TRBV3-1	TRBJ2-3	ASSQEFGTTDTQY
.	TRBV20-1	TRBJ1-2	SAQRRTDYGYT
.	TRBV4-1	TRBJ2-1	ASSALAGAYNEQF
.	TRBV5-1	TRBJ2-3	ASSFGDRTDTQY
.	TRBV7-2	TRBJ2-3	ARKEAGRGTQY
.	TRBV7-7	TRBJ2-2	ASRKTGVNTGELF
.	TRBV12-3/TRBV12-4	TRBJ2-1	ASSSGLAGVNEQF
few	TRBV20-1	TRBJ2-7	SARTGWSYEQY
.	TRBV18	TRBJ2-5	ASSLAAGEETQY
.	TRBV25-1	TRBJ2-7	ASSDINMYEQY
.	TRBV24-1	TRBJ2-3	ATSGLDPTPD
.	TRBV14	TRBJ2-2	ASSQGYGRELF
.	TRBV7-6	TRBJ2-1	ASSLIGGSRGEQF
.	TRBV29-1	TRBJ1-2	SVEGRDRVIRSYGYT
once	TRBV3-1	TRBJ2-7	ASSLPGTGFHEQY
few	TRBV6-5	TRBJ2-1	ASSYSAPSGFGEQF
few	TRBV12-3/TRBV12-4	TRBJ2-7	ASSQVGTGDYEQY
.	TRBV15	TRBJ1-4	ATSNPHGTGESATNEKLF
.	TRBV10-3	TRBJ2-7	ATRDGPSYEQY
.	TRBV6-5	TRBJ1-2	ASSYAGGLYGYT
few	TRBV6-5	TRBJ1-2	ASSQYAGVYGYT
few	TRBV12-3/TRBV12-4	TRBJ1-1	ASRDRGWWTEAF
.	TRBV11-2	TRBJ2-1	ASSTRTSGGAFEQF
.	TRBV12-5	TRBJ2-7	ASGPPGTPGYEQY